This is a list of T cell receptor beta chains from one sample in a study of blood T cell repertoires in COVID-19. TCRdb keeps only in-frame clones here, not all; method: immunoSEQ multiplex PCR. The sample shows 150,000 or so clones, 85% to 90% of them seen only once. Sequenced: peripheral blood. Receptor source: a man aged 18 to 30 with COVID-19, enrolled during active disease. The CDR3 runs from the conserved cysteine through the conserved F or W. The order of the fields is V gene, D gene, J gene, CDR3 length, CDR3 protein, CDR3 DNA. A D gene is named only where the DNA matches it firmly.

v_call: TRBV5-4; d_call: TRBD2; j_call: TRBJ2-1; cdr3_length: 15; cdr3_aa: CASGIGTSGYNEQFF; cdr3_nt: TGTGCCAGCGGGATCGGGACTAGCGGGTACAATGAGCAGTTCTTC
v_call: TRBV6-5; d_call: TRBD1; j_call: TRBJ2-7; cdr3_length: 15; cdr3_aa: CASRAPEGADYEQYF; cdr3_nt: TGTGCCAGCAGAGCGCCAGAGGGGGCCGATTACGAGCAGTACTTC
v_call: TRBV28; d_call: TRBD1; j_call: TRBJ1-6; cdr3_length: 16; cdr3_aa: CASSSGIRGRGSPLHF; cdr3_nt: TGTGCCAGCAGTAGCGGCATCAGGGGGCGTGGGTCACCCCTCCACTTT
v_call: TRBV28; d_call: .; j_call: TRBJ1-6; cdr3_length: 15; cdr3_aa: CASSPTFPDNSPLHF; cdr3_nt: TGTGCCAGCAGCCCCACTTTCCCCGATAATTCACCCCTCCACTTT
v_call: TRBV7-8; d_call: TRBD1; j_call: TRBJ2-1; cdr3_length: 16; cdr3_aa: CASSSNRDRGWNEQFF; cdr3_nt: TGTGCCAGCAGCTCGAACCGGGACAGGGGGTGGAATGAGCAGTTCTTC
v_call: TRBV9; d_call: .; j_call: TRBJ1-3; cdr3_length: 14; cdr3_aa: CASGERGSGNTIYF; cdr3_nt: TGTGCCAGCGGGGAGAGGGGGTCAGGAAACACCATATATTTT
v_call: TRBV28; d_call: TRBD1; j_call: TRBJ1-2; cdr3_length: 14; cdr3_aa: CASSSGQVGYGYTF; cdr3_nt: TGTGCCAGCAGTTCGGGACAGGTGGGCTATGGCTACACCTTC
v_call: TRBV6-5; d_call: TRBD1; j_call: TRBJ1-2; cdr3_length: 14; cdr3_aa: CASSSSRTGYGYTF; cdr3_nt: TGTGCCAGCAGCTCGTCTCGGACAGGCTATGGCTACACCTTC
v_call: TRBV5-1; d_call: .; j_call: TRBJ2-7; cdr3_length: 13; cdr3_aa: CASRSLSSYEQYF; cdr3_nt: TGCGCCAGCAGGTCCCTCAGCTCCTACGAGCAGTACTTC
v_call: TRBV18; d_call: TRBD1; j_call: TRBJ2-1; cdr3_length: 15; cdr3_aa: CASSPDRGFYNEQFF; cdr3_nt: TGTGCCAGCTCACCAGACAGGGGCTTTTACAATGAGCAGTTCTTC
v_call: TRBV3-1/TRBV3-2; d_call: TRBD2; j_call: TRBJ2-1; cdr3_length: 15; cdr3_aa: CASSPSGRAKDEQFF; cdr3_nt: TGTGCCAGCAGCCCTAGCGGGAGGGCTAAGGATGAGCAGTTCTTC
v_call: TRBV11-3; d_call: .; j_call: TRBJ2-1; cdr3_length: 14; cdr3_aa: CASSGGQSYNEQFF; cdr3_nt: TGTGCCAGCAGCGGGGGACAATCCTACAATGAGCAGTTCTTC
v_call: TRBV27; d_call: .; j_call: TRBJ2-1; cdr3_length: 16; cdr3_aa: CASSDGRTQGGNEQFF; cdr3_nt: TGTGCCAGCAGTGACGGACGAACCCAAGGGGGTAATGAGCAGTTCTTC
v_call: TRBV18; d_call: TRBD1; j_call: TRBJ1-5; cdr3_length: 17; cdr3_aa: CASSPTVTRTGDQPQHF; cdr3_nt: TGTGCCAGCTCACCTACTGTTACAAGGACAGGGGATCAGCCCCAGCATTTT
v_call: TRBV12-3/TRBV12-4; d_call: TRBD1; j_call: TRBJ1-1; cdr3_length: 13; cdr3_aa: CASSPGTGGAAFF; cdr3_nt: TGTGCCAGCAGTCCCGGGACAGGGGGCGCAGCTTTCTTT
v_call: TRBV5-4; d_call: TRBD2; j_call: TRBJ2-1; cdr3_length: 16; cdr3_aa: CASSSFGGSSYNEQFF; cdr3_nt: TGTGCCAGCAGCTCCTTCGGCGGGAGTTCCTACAATGAGCAGTTCTTC
v_call: TRBV7-9; d_call: .; j_call: TRBJ1-1; cdr3_length: 15; cdr3_aa: CASSSYRVRNTEAFF; cdr3_nt: TGTGCCAGCAGCTCGTACAGGGTCCGGAACACTGAAGCTTTCTTT